In this sample, the clone carrying this TCR beta chain turned up a few times. Its antigen is not known. The data are from a study of T cell responses to AZD1222 COVID-19 vaccine. About the research overall: The study pooled second doses at about 4 or about 12 weeks.

Regarding the study as a whole: The donor group comprised mostly white British people and more females; the analysis possibly underestimated clonal diversity. At baseline, just a handful of AZD1222 recipients tested seropositive.

Method: immunoSEQ multiplex PCR; TCRdb's copy keeps in-frame clones and lacks some. This sample has 120,000 to 150,000 clones, with 90% to 95% found just once. The sequence came from an adult in good health. The material sequenced was peripheral blood, taken on day 0 of AZD1222 vaccination.

The CDR3 DNA reads TGTGCCAGCAGCTTAGACGGCGGCTATGGCTACACCTTC. It specifies CASSLDGGYGYTF. This chain links TRBV7-2 with TRBJ1-2; D is ambiguous. Germline CDR1 SGHTA, CDR2 FQGNSA. Deletions cut 1 base from V and 4 bases from J, with 7 bases between. CDR3 length: 13 residues.